The entry that follows covers one TCR beta chain sequence. Antigen specificity is unknown. This CDR3 spans 15 amino acids. Germline trimming cut 5 bases from V and 2 bases from J; bases unmatched to any gene: 8. Germline loops: CDR1 MNHEY, CDR2 SMNVEV (reference sequence). The donors, nominally healthy at sampling, likely had unrecorded immune exposures. The PCR ran on 60 Vbeta and 13 Jbeta primers. Assay used: immunoSEQ multiplex PCR; TCRdb lists only in-frame clones, some missing. This sample has more than 150,000 clones, with about 90% found just once. The data were obtained in a study of cytomegalovirus exposure and HLA in healthy donors. Findings of the study overall: A few V segments could not be told apart, such as TRBV6-2 and TRBV6-3, and were left out.

This sequence originates from a girl in the first two years of life in good health and CMV-seronegative. The sequenced material came from PBMCs. V usage is TRBV27 and J usage is TRBJ2-7; 8 bases agree with TRBD1. CDR3 bases: TGTGCCAGCAGTCAGTGGACAGGGCAGACCTACGAGCAGTACTTC. Its protein is CASSQWTGQTYEQYF.